This entry concerns a single TCR beta chain. V lost 2 bases, J lost 10 bases, and 8 bases stayed unmatched. This CDR3 is 15 amino acids long. CDR1 and CDR2 from the germline V gene are MNHEY and SVGAGI. The data were taken from a study of blood T cell repertoires in COVID-19. Study at large: Whether acute or convalescent, the COVID-19 samples came from the United States, Italy and Spain. Sources were T cells, B-cell-depleted T cells, or PBMCs; the material itself was cDNA or gDNA.

Original processing notes: It was from reference gene primer amplification that nucleated cell counts were estimated. Clones were sequenced by immunoSEQ multiplex PCR, and TCRdb holds only the in-frame ones, with some missing. V, J and clone size reflect that table, while D and trimming were determined from the DNA. In the table there are around 70,000 clones, around 80% of which are singletons. The chain has TRBV6-5 and TRBJ1-6; 7 bases are shared with TRBD1. Sequencing was performed on peripheral blood. The TCR sequence derives from a man in his 70s who had recovered from COVID-19. CDR3 sequence: CASSYQGVSDSPLHF. The CDR3 DNA reads as TGTGCCAGCAGTTACCAGGGGGTGTCAGACTCACCCCTCCACTTT.